These 14 T cell receptor beta chains were sequenced from one sample in a study of T cells in tumors after PD-1 blockade. Using immunoSEQ multiplex PCR, the repertoire was profiled, and TCRdb retains in-frame clones only, with some absent. The table records about 48,000 clones, over 70% of them present only once. The source was PBMCs, collected before anti-PD-1 treatment. These receptors originate from a human donor with basal cell carcinoma.

The chain joins TRBV5-1 to TRBJ2-1; D might be TRBD1 or TRBD2, each matching 5 bases. Germline lookup yields CDR1 SGHRS and CDR2 YFSETQ. The CDR3 is 13 residues long. The V and J ends lost 3 bases and 5 bases respectively, with 9 bases between them. CDR3 nucleotides: TGCGCCAGCAGCTGGGGGAATAACAATGAGCAGTTCTTC. Protein sequence: CASSWGNNNEQFF.

The rearrangement links TRBV7-9 to TRBJ1-1; maybe TRBD1 (5 bases). The CDR3 extends over 16 amino acids. The ends were cut back, 2 bases at V and 1 base at J, with 14 bases in the middle. Germline lookup yields CDR1 SEHNR and CDR2 FQNEAQ (reference sequence). CDR3: CASSLYGAGENTEAFF. CDR3 DNA sequence: TGTGCCAGCAGCTTATATGGGGCTGGGGAGAACACTGAAGCTTTCTTT.

V usage is TRBV6-1 and J usage is TRBJ1-2; the D gene is possibly TRBD1 (6 bases). The CDR3 covers 21 residues. V was pared by 2 bases and J by 0 bases, with 28 bases between. CDR1 is MNHNS, CDR2 SASEGT, per germline. The CDR3 sequence is CASSEWDIAPTRRSTNYGYTF. The CDR3 DNA is TGTGCCAGCAGTGAATGGGACATAGCGCCCACCCGACGGAGTACTAACTATGGCTACACCTTC.

This chain connects TRBV27 to TRBJ2-7; 8 bases fit TRBD1. Looked up from germline, CDR1 is MNHEY and CDR2 is SMNVEV (reference sequence). The length of the CDR3 is 17 residues. J was trimmed by 1 base and V by 5 bases; bases with no gene match: 13. The CDR3 DNA is TGTGCCAGCAGTATGGGGACAGGAGCCAAAGGGTCCTACGAGCAGTACTTC. Encoded protein: CASSMGTGAKGSYEQYF.

The V gene is TRBV15, the J gene TRBJ1-5; D is unclear. The CDR3 runs to 14 residues. Germline V lookup: CDR1 LNHNV, CDR2 YYDKDF (reference sequence). Trimming took off 4 bases at V and 3 bases at J, with 10 bases between the two ends. In DNA form, the CDR3 reads TGTGCCACCAGCACTTACCGATCCAATCAGCCCCAGCATTTT. This sequence encodes CATSTYRSNQPQHF.

This clone showed up just once. The chain carries TRBV5-5 and TRBJ1-1; D unresolved. The CDR3 is 13 residues long. V was pared by 0 bases and J by 3 bases, with 6 bases between. The V gene's germline CDR1 is SGHKS and CDR2 YYEKEE (reference sequence). The CDR3 sequence is CASSLVADTEAFF. In DNA, the CDR3 is TGTGCCAGCAGCTTGGTCGCAGACACTGAAGCTTTCTTT. The variable domain in full, completed from reference TRBV5-5 and TRBJ1-1, reads DAGVTQSPTHLIKTRGQQVTLRCSPISGHKSVSWYQQVLGQGPQFIFQYYEKEERGRGNFPDRFSARQFPNYSSELNVNALLLGDSALYLCASSLVADTEAFFGQGTRLTVV.

Within the sample, this clone is medium-sized. This rearrangement joins TRBV3-1 (or the pseudogene TRBV3-2) to TRBJ2-7; D perhaps matches TRBD2 (6 bases). Germline CDR1 reads LGHDT; CDR2 reads YNNKEL (reference sequence). With 0 bases removed from V and 6 bases from J, the gap between germline ends came to 18 bases. CDR3 length: 16 residues. The CDR3: CASSQDSGVGGGEQYF. In nucleotides, the CDR3 is TGTGCCAGCAGCCAAGATTCAGGAGTGGGGGGAGGCGAGCAGTACTTC.

The chain joins TRBV5-1 to TRBJ1-3; possible D gene TRBD1, 5 bases. V shed 1 base and J shed 5 bases, with 10 bases lying between them. The V gene's germline CDR1 is SGHRS and CDR2 YFSETQ. This CDR3 comprises 14 residues. CDR3 coding DNA: TGCGCCAGCAGCTTGACGGGGCTGAGAAACACCATATATTTT. Protein sequence: CASSLTGLRNTIYF.

This clone was found once. The chain combines TRBV6-6 with TRBJ2-3; TRBD2 is a possible D gene (6 bases). In germline, CDR1 is MNHNY, CDR2 SVGAGI (reference sequence). The CDR3 is 15 amino acids. Trimming removed 4 bases at V and 2 bases at J, with 13 bases between. The CDR3 sequence: CASSSSAKSTDTQYF. In nucleotides, the CDR3 is TGTGCCAGCAGTTCTAGCGCGAAATCCACAGATACGCAGTATTTT.

The table lists this clone with a count of one. The chain is built from TRBV12-3 or TRBV12-4 and TRBJ1-1; a possible D gene is TRBD1 (5 bases). V lost 3 bases and J lost 8, with 13 bases in between. This CDR3 spans 13 amino acids. CDR3 amino acids: CASSLRARGEAFF. Written as DNA, the CDR3 is TGTGCCAGCAGTTTGAGGGCAAGGGGAGAAGCTTTCTTT.

CDR3 nucleotides: TGTGCCAGCAGCCTAGGACAGGGTCCCTACGAGCAGTACTTC. It is translated as CASSLGQGPYEQYF. This chain connects TRBV3-1 (or the pseudogene TRBV3-2) to TRBJ2-7; 8 nucleotides align to TRBD1. There are 14 residues in the CDR3. Germline CDR1 LGHDT, CDR2 YNNKEL (reference sequence). The V and J ends lost 4 bases and 2 bases, in that order; junction bases with no gene match: 4.

The rearrangement joins TRBV5-8 to TRBJ1-2, with TRBD1 matching 7 bases. In germline, CDR1 is SGHTS, CDR2 YDEGEE. The J segment lost 1 base and the V segment lost 4 bases, leaving 7 bases of the junction unmatched. The CDR3 length is 15 residues. The CDR3 region has the DNA TGTGCCAGCAGCGGACTGGACAGGTTTAACTATGGCTACACCTTC. This sequence encodes CASSGLDRFNYGYTF.

The V and J genes are TRBV7-6 and TRBJ2-3; TRBD1 matches 8 bases. The CDR3 is made up of 17 amino acids. With 5 bases clipped from V and 0 bases from J, the junction kept 10 bases outside the gene matches. Germline V gene lookup returns CDR1 SGHVS and CDR2 FNYEAQ. The CDR3 sequence is CASSKRDRTTSTDTQYF. Written as DNA, the CDR3 is TGTGCCAGCAGCAAACGGGACAGGACGACTAGCACAGATACGCAGTATTTT.

There are a few counts of this clone. The chain combines TRBV19 with TRBJ1-5; no clear D gene. There are 21 residues in the CDR3. V lost 5 bases, J lost 0 bases, and 29 bases lay in between. Germline CDR1 reads LNHDA; CDR2 reads SQIVND (reference sequence). CDR3 bases: TGTGCCAGTAGTCTGGGAGAAACAGCCACGTTGGGGTTCCATAGCAATCAGCCCCAGCATTTT. Its protein is CASSLGETATLGFHSNQPQHF.